A selection of T cell receptor beta chains follows, all from one sample in a study of post-analysis software for immune sequencing data. TCRdb analysed the PCR reads with MiXCR anew, one entry per CDR3 protein. The sample has some 370,000 distinct CDR3 sequences; 30% to 45% are singletons. The sample taken for sequencing was blood. The receptors come from a girl between 5 and 17 years old with multiple sclerosis. Each CDR3 is given with its conserved first and last residue. A D gene is named only where the DNA matches it firmly. Size tells how often a clone was seen (once, few, many) or the class of an expanded clone, and some rows leave it out.

clone_size,j_call,v_call,d_call,cdr3_nt,cdr3_aa
few,TRBJ1-5,TRBV29-1,.,TGCAGCCGCCGGCCCTACAACAATCAGCCCCAGCATTTT,CSRRPYNNQPQHF
.,TRBJ1-5,TRBV6-5,.,TGTGCCAGCAGTTACTCGGACGCTACAGGGCTTAATCAGCCCCAGCATTTT,CASSYSDATGLNQPQHF
.,TRBJ2-1,TRBV28,TRBD2,TGTGCCAGCAGTTTAAGACCAGCGGGGCACAATGAGCAGTTCTTC,CASSLRPAGHNEQFF
.,TRBJ2-7,TRBV7-9,.,TGTGCCAGCAGCACCCTGAAGGGACAAGCTGATTACGAGCAGTACTTC,CASSTLKGQADYEQYF
.,TRBJ2-1,TRBV7-2,.,TGTGCCAGCAGCTCCCCTTCGGGCGCCTGGGTCTATGAGCGGTTCTTC,CASSSPSGAWVYERFF
.,TRBJ2-7,TRBV2,TRBD2,TGTGCCAGCATTAGCGGGGGCGCCTTTTCGTACTTC,CASISGGAFSYF
few,TRBJ1-1,TRBV11-2,.,TGTGCCAGCAGCGAACAGGGGAACACTGAAGCTTTCTTT,CASSEQGNTEAFF
.,TRBJ2-7,TRBV6-2/TRBV6-3,TRBD2,TGTGCCAGTGAGTCCTCCTCAACTAGCGGGGGGTACGAGCAGTACTTC,CASESSSTSGGYEQYF
few,TRBJ2-1,TRBV9,TRBD1,TGTGCCAGCAGCGTAGTGGGACAGGGGTCGTCTTATGAGCAGTTCTTC,CASSVVGQGSSYEQFF
few,TRBJ2-7,TRBV4-1,.,TGCGCCAGCAGCCAATCAAACAGGGATACCTACGAGCAGTACTTC,CASSQSNRDTYEQYF
.,TRBJ1-2,TRBV12-3/TRBV12-4,TRBD1,TGTGCCAGCAGAGAGGGGGCGCGACGCTATGGCTACACCTTC,CASREGARRYGYTF
.,TRBJ2-3,TRBV7-2,TRBD2,TGTGCCAGCAGCTTAGGGGTTAGCGGGGGGGCAAGAGATACGCAGTATTTT,CASSLGVSGGARDTQYF
.,TRBJ1-1,TRBV3-1,.,TGTGCCAGCAGTCATGGACAGACCCGGGCTTTCTTT,CASSHGQTRAFF
many,TRBJ2-7,TRBV12-3/TRBV12-4,TRBD1,TGTGCCAGCAGTGCCCAGGGACAGGGCTACGAGCAGTACTTC,CASSAQGQGYEQYF
.,TRBJ2-1,TRBV7-2,.,TGTGCCAGCAGCTCGGGACTCCCCTGGTCTTACAATGAGCAGTTCTTC,CASSSGLPWSYNEQFF
few,TRBJ2-3,TRBV4-3,.,TGCGCCAGCAGCCAAGCCCAGGACCTCACAGATACGCAGTATTTT,CASSQAQDLTDTQYF
few,TRBJ1-4,TRBV20-1,.,TGCAGTGCTAGAGACGGGGTGTCGGTGTTTTTT,CSARDGVSVFF
.,TRBJ2-1,TRBV6-6,TRBD2,TGTGCCAGCAGTTACTCTAGCGGGGGCTACAATGAGCAGTTCTTC,CASSYSSGGYNEQFF
.,TRBJ1-2,TRBV6-5,.,TGTGCCAGCAGTTACTCGGGTCTGGGCATCGGCTACACCTTC,CASSYSGLGIGYTF
.,TRBJ1-1,TRBV27,.,TGTGCCAGCAGTCCAGGGCTTGAGAACACTGAAGCTTTCTTT,CASSPGLENTEAFF
.,TRBJ2-7,TRBV2,.,TGTGCCAGCAGTGTCGTTAGGACGGCCTACGAGCAGTACTTC,CASSVVRTAYEQYF
.,TRBJ2-5,TRBV19,.,TGTGCCAGTAGAAGGAGGGGAGCGGGAGAGACCCAGTACTTC,CASRRRGAGETQYF
.,TRBJ2-1,TRBV18,.,TGTGCCAGCTCACCACGTAACACGGGGGAGAAGAATGGGCAGTTCTTC,CASSPRNTGEKNGQFF
few,TRBJ2-7,TRBV24-1,.,TGTGCCACCAGTGGAACGTATAACGACGAGCAGTACTTC,CATSGTYNDEQYF
few,TRBJ1-4,TRBV6-1,.,TGTGCCAGCAGGGGGGGGGTAGCAACTAATGAAAAACTGTTTTTT,CASRGGVATNEKLFF